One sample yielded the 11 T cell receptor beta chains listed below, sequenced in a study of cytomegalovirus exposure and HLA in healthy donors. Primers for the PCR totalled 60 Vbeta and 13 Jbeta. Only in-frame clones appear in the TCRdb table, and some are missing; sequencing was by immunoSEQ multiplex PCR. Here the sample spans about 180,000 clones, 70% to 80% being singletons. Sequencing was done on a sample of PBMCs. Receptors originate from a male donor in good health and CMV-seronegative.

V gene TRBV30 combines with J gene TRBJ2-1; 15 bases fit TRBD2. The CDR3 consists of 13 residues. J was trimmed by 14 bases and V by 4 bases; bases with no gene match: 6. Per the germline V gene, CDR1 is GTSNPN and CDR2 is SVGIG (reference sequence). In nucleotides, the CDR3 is TGTGCCTGGAAAAGGACTAGCGGGGGGGGAGAGTTCTTC. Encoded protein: CAWKRTSGGGEFF. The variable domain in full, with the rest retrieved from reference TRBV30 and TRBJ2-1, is SQTIHQWPATLVQPVGSPLSLECTVEGTSNPNLYWYRQAAGRGLQLLFYSVGIGQISSEVPQNLSASRPQDRQFILSSKKLLLSDSGFYLCAWKRTSGGGEFFGPGTRLTVL.

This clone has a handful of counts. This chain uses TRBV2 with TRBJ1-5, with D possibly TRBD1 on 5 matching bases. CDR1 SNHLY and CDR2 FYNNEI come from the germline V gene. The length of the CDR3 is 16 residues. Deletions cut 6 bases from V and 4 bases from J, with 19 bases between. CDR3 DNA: TGTGCCAGCAGCCCCGTTGGGATCGGGGGAAATCAGCCCCAGCATTTT. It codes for CASSPVGIGGNQPQHF.

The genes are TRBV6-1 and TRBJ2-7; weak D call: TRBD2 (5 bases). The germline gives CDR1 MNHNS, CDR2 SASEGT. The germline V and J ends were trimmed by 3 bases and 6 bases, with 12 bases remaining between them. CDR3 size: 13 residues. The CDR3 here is CASSDWQAGEQYF. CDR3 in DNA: TGTGCCAGCAGTGACTGGCAGGCGGGCGAGCAGTACTTC.

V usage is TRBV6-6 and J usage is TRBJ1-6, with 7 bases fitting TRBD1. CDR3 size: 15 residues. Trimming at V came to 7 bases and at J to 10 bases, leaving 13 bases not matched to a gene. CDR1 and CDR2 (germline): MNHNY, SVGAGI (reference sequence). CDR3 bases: TGTGCCAGCACCTCGGGGGACAGCAGAGGGTCACCCCTCCACTTT. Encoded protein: CASTSGDSRGSPLHF.

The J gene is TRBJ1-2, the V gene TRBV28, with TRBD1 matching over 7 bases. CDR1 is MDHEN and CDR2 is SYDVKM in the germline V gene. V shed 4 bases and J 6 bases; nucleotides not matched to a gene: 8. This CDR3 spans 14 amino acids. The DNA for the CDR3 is TGTGCCAGCAGTTCCCCGACAGGGATTAATGGCTACACCTTC. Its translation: CASSSPTGINGYTF.

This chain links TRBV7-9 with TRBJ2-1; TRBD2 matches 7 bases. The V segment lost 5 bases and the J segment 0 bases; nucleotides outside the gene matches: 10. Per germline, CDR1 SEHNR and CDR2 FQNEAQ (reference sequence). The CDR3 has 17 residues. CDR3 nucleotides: TGTGCCAGCAGCCCTACGACTAGCCTTAGCTCCTACAATGAGCAGTTCTTC. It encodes CASSPTTSLSSYNEQFF.

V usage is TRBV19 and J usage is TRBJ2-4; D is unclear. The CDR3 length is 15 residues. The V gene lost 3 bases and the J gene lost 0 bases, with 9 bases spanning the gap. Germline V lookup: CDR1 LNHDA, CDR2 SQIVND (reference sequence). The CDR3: CASSMMSIAKNIQYF. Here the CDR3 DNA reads TGTGCCAGTAGTATGATGAGTATAGCCAAAAACATTCAGTACTTC. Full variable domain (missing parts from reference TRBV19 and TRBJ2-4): DGGITQSPKYLFRKEGQNVTLSCEQNLNHDAMYWYRQDPGQGLRLIYYSQIVNDFQKGDIAEGYSVSREKKESFPLTVTSAQKNPTAFYLCASSMMSIAKNIQYFGAGTRLSVL.

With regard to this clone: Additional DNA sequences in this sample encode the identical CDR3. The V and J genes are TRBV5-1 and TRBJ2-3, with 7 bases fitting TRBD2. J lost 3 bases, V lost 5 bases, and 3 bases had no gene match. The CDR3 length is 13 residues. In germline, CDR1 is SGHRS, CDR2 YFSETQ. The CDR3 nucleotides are TGCGCCAGCAGTTTTAGCGGGACAGATACGCAGTATTTT. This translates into CASSFSGTDTQYF.

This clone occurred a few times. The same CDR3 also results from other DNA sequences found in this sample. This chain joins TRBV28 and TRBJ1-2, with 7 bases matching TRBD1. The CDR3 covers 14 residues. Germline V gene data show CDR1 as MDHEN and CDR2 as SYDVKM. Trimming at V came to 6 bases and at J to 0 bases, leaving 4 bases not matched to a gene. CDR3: CASRNRGSNYGYTF. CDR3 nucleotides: TGTGCCAGCAGAAACAGGGGCTCTAACTATGGCTACACCTTC.

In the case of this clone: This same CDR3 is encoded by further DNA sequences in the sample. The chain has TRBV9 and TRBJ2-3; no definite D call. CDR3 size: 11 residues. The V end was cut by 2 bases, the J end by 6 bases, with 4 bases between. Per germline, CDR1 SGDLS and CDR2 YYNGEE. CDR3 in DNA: TGTGCCAGCAGCGTCGGGGATACGCAGTATTTT. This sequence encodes CASSVGDTQYF.

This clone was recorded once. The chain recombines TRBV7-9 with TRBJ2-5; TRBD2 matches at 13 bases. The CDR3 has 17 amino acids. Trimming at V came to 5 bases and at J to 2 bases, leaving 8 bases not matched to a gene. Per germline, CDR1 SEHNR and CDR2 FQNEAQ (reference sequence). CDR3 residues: CASSTGTSGNFQETQYF. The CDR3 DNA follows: TGTGCCAGCAGCACCGGGACTAGCGGGAACTTTCAAGAGACCCAGTACTTC.